The 22 T cell receptor beta chains listed next were all sequenced from one sample in a study of early T cells in non-severe SARS-CoV-2 infection. TCRdb re-called the 5' RACE reads with MiXCR, one entry per CDR3 protein. This sample has 40,000 to 60,000 distinct CDR3 sequences; around 4.6% occur once, and the top ten carry around 6%. The sample consisted of whole blood. The receptors stem from an adult who was a healthcare worker with PCR-confirmed SARS-CoV-2 infection or an uninfected control (not recorded which).

This clonotype appeared many times. The chain carries TRBV20-1 and TRBJ1-2; TRBD1 might be the D (6 bases). CDR1 is DFQATT, CDR2 SNEGSKA, per germline (reference sequence). Trimming left V 5 bases short and J 2 bases short, with 15 bases between. There are 14 residues in the CDR3. CDR3 nucleotides: TGCAGTGCTGCCAGGCTACAGGGAAACTATGGCTACACCTTC. This sequence encodes CSAARLQGNYGYTF.

This clonotype was picked up many times. V gene TRBV18 combines with J gene TRBJ1-5; 7 positions agree with TRBD1. The germline V gene encodes CDR1 KGHSH and CDR2 LQKENI. V was clipped by 2 bases and J by 1 base; unmatched bases: 2. The CDR3 length is 15 residues. CDR3 coding DNA: TGTGCCAGCTCACCAGCGGGACAGAGCAATCAGCCCCAGCATTTT. Translated: CASSPAGQSNQPQHF.

The table lists this clonotype with many counts. V gene TRBV7-9 combines with J gene TRBJ1-4, with D tentatively TRBD1 (5 bases). This CDR3 has 16 amino acids. Germline CDR1 SEHNR, CDR2 FQNEAQ (reference sequence). V was cut by 4 bases and J by 6 bases, with 18 bases left in between. The CDR3 protein is CASSSLYRIKDEKLFF. CDR3 coding DNA: TGTGCCAGCAGCTCCCTGTACAGGATTAAGGATGAAAAACTGTTTTTT. The complete variable domain, with remaining parts taken from reference TRBV7-9 and TRBJ1-4, reads DTGVSQNPRHKITKRGQNVTFRCDPISEHNRLYWYRQTLGQGPEFLTYFQNEAQLEKSRLLSDRFSAERPKGSFSTLEIQRTEQGDSAMYLCASSSLYRIKDEKLFFGSGTQLSVL.

This clonotype was found many times. The chain couples TRBV19 to TRBJ2-2; either TRBD1 or TRBD2 may supply D (6 bases each). This CDR3 has 18 residues. The ends were cut back, 5 bases at V and 5 bases at J, with 24 bases in the middle. CDR1 and CDR2 from the germline V gene are LNHDA and SQIVND (reference sequence). The CDR3 region is CASSAYPRRGQGTGELFF. CDR3 DNA sequence: TGTGCCAGTAGTGCATACCCGCGCCGGGGGCAAGGAACCGGGGAGCTGTTTTTT.

This clonotype came up many times. The rearrangement links TRBV5-1 to TRBJ1-2; D unresolved. The CDR3 contains 14 residues. The germline CDR1 and CDR2 sequences are SGHRS and YFSETQ. With 1 base removed from V and 6 bases from J, the gap between germline ends came to 13 bases. CDR3 region: CASSLQTAGNGYTF. The CDR3, as DNA: TGCGCCAGCAGCTTGCAAACCGCGGGGAATGGCTACACCTTC.

The J gene is TRBJ1-1, the V gene TRBV29-1, with D perhaps matching TRBD1 (6 bases). This CDR3 contains 12 residues. The germline gives CDR1 SQVTM, CDR2 ANQGSEA. V lost 7 bases to trimming and J lost 6 bases, with 15 bases between them. CDR3 in amino acids: CSGTGWDAEAFF. The CDR3 DNA follows: TGCAGCGGAACAGGGTGGGACGCTGAAGCTTTCTTT.

This clonotype has a count of ten or more. This sequence joins TRBV13 and TRBJ1-2; weak D call: TRBD1 (6 bases). The CDR3 loop spans 15 amino acids. V was cut by 7 bases and J by 2 bases, with 17 bases left in between. Germline V gene lookup returns CDR1 PRHDT and CDR2 FYEKMQ (reference sequence). CDR3 DNA sequence: TGTGCCAGCAATTCAAGGGGGAGTCCAAACTATGGCTACACCTTC. Its protein is CASNSRGSPNYGYTF. Looking up the rest from reference TRBV13 and TRBJ1-2 gives the full variable domain: AAGVIQSPRHLIKEKRETATLKCYPIPRHDTVYWYQQGPGQDPQFLISFYEKMQSDKGSIPDRFSAQQFSDYHSELNMSSLELGDSALYFCASNSRGSPNYGYTFGSGTRLTVV.

This clonotype has more than one count but fewer than ten. J is TRBJ1-2 and V is TRBV3-2; the DNA was not compared with TRBD1, the D call given in the table. TRBV3-2 is shown as a pseudogene. The CDR3 loop spans 21 amino acids. The CDR3 nucleotides are TGTGCCAGCAGCCAAGTTCACGGAACCGAATTCATCGTGGGCGCGGATTATGGCTACACCTTC. It specifies CASSQVHGTEFIVGADYGYTF.

The chain links TRBV18 to TRBJ1-1; 7 positions match TRBD1. The CDR3 spans 13 residues. Trimming removed 6 bases from V and 2 bases from J; junction bases left unmatched: 3. Per the germline V gene, CDR1 is KGHSH and CDR2 is LQKENI. CDR3 sequence (DNA): TGTGCCAGCTCCTCAGGGGGAAACACTGAAGCTTTCTTT. Amino acids: CASSSGGNTEAFF.

This clonotype occurred many times. The chain recombines TRBV10-2 with TRBJ1-1; D unclear. V lost 4 bases to trimming and J lost 1 base, with 7 bases between them. Germline lookup yields CDR1 WSHSY and CDR2 SAAADI. The CDR3 covers 13 residues. DNA of the CDR3: TGCGCCAGCAGTGTCAACAGGAACACTGAAGCTTTCTTT. It specifies CASSVNRNTEAFF.

In its sample, this clonotype was seen many times. The genes are TRBV24-1 and TRBJ2-7, with TRBD1 as a possible D gene (6 bases). The V gene's germline CDR1 is KGHDR and CDR2 SFDVKD. This CDR3 spans 16 amino acids. With 5 bases removed from V and 1 base from J, the gap between germline ends came to 17 bases. The CDR3 DNA reads TGTGCCACCAGTGGTGGGGACACCAAGTCATCCTACGAGCAGTACTTC. Amino acid sequence: CATSGGDTKSSYEQYF.

This sequence joins TRBV13 and TRBJ2-1, with unresolved D. The CDR3 has 12 residues. The V gene lost 0 bases and the J gene lost 6 bases, with 3 bases spanning the gap. Germline lookup yields CDR1 PRHDT and CDR2 FYEKMQ (reference sequence). The CDR3 loop is CASSLGTNEQFF. CDR3 bases: TGTGCCAGCAGCTTAGGGACCAATGAGCAGTTCTTC.

The J gene is TRBJ1-1, the V gene TRBV2, with TRBD1 identical over 8 bases. The CDR3 loop spans 14 amino acids. V lost 6 bases and J lost 5; bases outside the gene matches: 8. Germline V gene data show CDR1 as SNHLY and CDR2 as FYNNEI. This chain's CDR3 is CASRPGQVVTEAFF. CDR3 nucleotides: TGTGCCAGCAGGCCGGGACAGGTTGTAACTGAAGCTTTCTTT. The full variable domain, with the rest looked up from reference TRBV2 and TRBJ1-1, is EPEVTQTPSHQVTQMGQEVILRCVPISNHLYFYWYRQILGQKVEFLVSFYNNEISEKSEIFDDQFSVERPDGSNFTLKIRSTKLEDSAMYFCASRPGQVVTEAFFGQGTRLTVV.

This clonotype appeared many times. This rearrangement joins TRBV7-2 to TRBJ2-3; perhaps TRBD2 as D (5 bases). CDR1 and CDR2 from the germline V gene are SGHTA and FQGNSA. The V gene lost 0 bases and the J gene lost 2 bases, with 6 bases spanning the gap. This CDR3 region has 14 residues. The CDR3 loop is CASSLASVTDTQYF. In DNA form, the CDR3 reads TGTGCCAGCAGCTTAGCTAGCGTCACAGATACGCAGTATTTT.

This clonotype was recorded at least ten times. The rearrangement uses TRBV20-1 and TRBJ1-4; D is perhaps TRBD1 (5 bases). This CDR3 spans 15 amino acids. Germline lookup yields CDR1 DFQATT and CDR2 SNEGSKA (reference sequence). V shed 6 bases and J shed 8 bases, with 22 bases lying between them. The CDR3 DNA reads TGCAGTGCCAAGAGGGGAGGGGAGGGCGGAGAAAAACTGTTTTTT. Protein: CSAKRGGEGGEKLFF.

This clonotype was recorded many times. The chain carries TRBV6-5 and TRBJ1-2; TRBD1 might be the D (5 bases). Germline V CDR1 and CDR2: MNHEY, SVGAGI. The CDR3 covers 15 residues. The germline V and J ends were trimmed by 7 bases and 0 bases, with 15 bases remaining between them. The CDR3 protein is CASTPTLTANYGYTF. CDR3 DNA: TGTGCCAGCACTCCTACCCTGACAGCTAACTATGGCTACACCTTC.

This clonotype was seen at least ten times. The chain joins TRBV12-3 or TRBV12-4 to TRBJ2-4, with D perhaps TRBD1 or TRBD2 (5 bases each). The CDR3 is 16 amino acids. Between the trimmed V and J ends, which lost 0 bases and 1 base, there was a span of 10 bases. The CDR3 DNA is TGTGCCAGCAGTTTAGCGCTGGGGGAGGCCAAAAACATTCAGTACTTC. Its protein is CASSLALGEAKNIQYF.

This clonotype was seen repeatedly, ten times or more. The chain links TRBV7-2 to TRBJ2-3; D call uncertain. Per germline, CDR1 SGHTA and CDR2 FQGNSA. V lost 2 bases and J lost 2, with 8 bases in between. The CDR3 contains 14 residues. CDR3 sequence: CASSLRRNTDTQYF. The CDR3 bases are TGTGCCAGCAGCTTAAGGCGGAACACAGATACGCAGTATTTT.

This clonotype was seen many times. The chain combines TRBV5-1 with TRBJ2-7; 7 bases line up with TRBD2. Trimming took 7 bases from V and 6 from J; bases not matched to a gene: 19. The germline V gene encodes CDR1 SGHRS and CDR2 YFSETQ. The CDR3 extends over 16 amino acids. The CDR3 is CASARPAGAPTGEQYF. CDR3 nucleotide sequence: TGCGCCAGCGCCCGACCCGCGGGAGCCCCAACCGGCGAGCAGTACTTC.

This clonotype was detected many times. The chain combines TRBV18 with TRBJ2-7, with a tentative D call TRBD2 (5 bases). The V gene lost 0 bases and the J gene lost 1 base, with 7 bases spanning the gap. The V gene's germline CDR1 is KGHSH and CDR2 LQKENI. The CDR3 contains 14 residues. Here the CDR3 reads CASSPPDSSYEQYF. CDR3 bases: TGTGCCAGCTCACCACCGGACTCATCCTACGAGCAGTACTTC.

The J gene is TRBJ2-1, the V gene TRBV19, with TRBD2 matching over 8 bases. Germline V CDR1 and CDR2: LNHDA, SQIVND (reference sequence). Losses at the gene ends were 2 bases for V and 5 bases for J; bases not matched to a gene: 2. The CDR3 is 14 residues long. The CDR3 DNA reads TGTGCCAGTAGTATATCCGGGGGGGACAATGAGCAGTTCTTC. The encoded protein is CASSISGGDNEQFF.

Regarding this clonotype: A much more abundant neighbour one base away suggests this may be a read error. The rearrangement links TRBV19 to TRBJ2-4; weak D call: TRBD2 (5 bases). The germline CDR1 and CDR2 sequences are LNHDA and SQIVND (reference sequence). The CDR3 has 15 amino acids. The CDR3, as DNA: TGTGCCAGTAGGCCCACAGACCTAGCCAAAAACTTTCAGTACTTC. The encoded protein is CASRPTDLAKNFQYF.